The source of this T cell receptor (beta chain) is a study of T cell clonotyping in hematopoietic cell transplantation. General study results and limits: Cells were unsorted, so CD4 and CD8 contributions were not separated. At the given depth, recipient repertoires were over 97% de novo clonotypes.

Remarks on this clone: What it binds is unknown.

Sequencing was performed with immunoSEQ multiplex PCR; in TCRdb, only in-frame clones are kept and a portion is missing. The sample includes more than 25,000 clones, about 83% of them seen just once. The time point: recipient sample about 28 days before transplant, after cytoreduction. This CDR3 comprises 14 residues. Germline CDR1 is SGHTA and CDR2 is FQGNSA. V dropped 5 bases and J dropped 5 bases, with 10 bases sitting between them. The clonotype originates from a woman aged 30 to 39 with chronic myeloid leukemia. Some clones in this sample may be carry-over from other donors' samples. The material sequenced was peripheral blood mononuclear cells, taken before stem cell transplant. The chain joins TRBV7-2 to TRBJ1-6; D gene uncertain. The CDR3: CASSRLSNNSPLHF. As DNA, the CDR3 is TGTGCCAGCAGCCGCCTATCGAATAATTCACCCCTCCACTTT.